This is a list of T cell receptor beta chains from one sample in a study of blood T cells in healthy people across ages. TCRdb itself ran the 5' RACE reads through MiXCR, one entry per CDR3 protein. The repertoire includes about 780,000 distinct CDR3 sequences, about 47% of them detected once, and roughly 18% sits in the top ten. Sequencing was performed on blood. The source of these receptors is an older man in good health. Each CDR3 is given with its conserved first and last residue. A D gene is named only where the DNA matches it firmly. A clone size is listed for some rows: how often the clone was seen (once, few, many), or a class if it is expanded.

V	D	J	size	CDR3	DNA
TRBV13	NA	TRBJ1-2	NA	CASSFTDTPDGYTF	TGTGCCAGCAGCTTTACGGACACTCCGGATGGCTACACCTTC
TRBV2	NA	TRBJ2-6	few	CASGEYFSGANVLTF	TGTGCCAGCGGGGAGTATTTCTCTGGGGCCAACGTCCTGACTTTC
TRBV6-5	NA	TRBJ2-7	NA	CASSYGIVTYEQYF	TGTGCCAGCAGTTACGGGATAGTAACCTACGAGCAGTACTTC
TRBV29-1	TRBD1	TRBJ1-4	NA	CSAIYRGKERRKLFF	TGCAGCGCAATATACAGGGGGAAAGAGAGGAGAAAACTGTTTTTT
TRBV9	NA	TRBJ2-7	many	CASSGTLREQYF	TGTGCCAGCAGCGGTACTTTACGGGAGCAGTACTTC
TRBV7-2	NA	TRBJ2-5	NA	CASSFRIQETQYF	TGTGCCAGCAGCTTCAGGATACAAGAGACCCAGTACTTC
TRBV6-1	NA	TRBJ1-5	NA	CASSASGTNSNQPQHF	TGTGCCAGCAGTGCGTCCGGGACAAATAGCAATCAGCCCCAGCATTTT
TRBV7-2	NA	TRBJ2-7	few	CASSLTFGRSGYEQYF	TGTGCCAGCAGCCTGACATTTGGACGGAGCGGCTACGAGCAGTACTTC
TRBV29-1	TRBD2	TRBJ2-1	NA	CSVESQGGLVGVGFNEQFF	TGCAGCGTTGAAAGTCAGGGAGGACTAGTGGGAGTGGGATTCAATGAGCAGTTCTTC
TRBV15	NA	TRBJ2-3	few	CATSAMATDTQYF	TGTGCCACCAGCGCTATGGCGACGGATACGCAGTATTTT
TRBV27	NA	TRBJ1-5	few	CASSLSFDQPQHF	TGTGCCAGCAGTTTATCGTTTGATCAGCCCCAGCATTTT
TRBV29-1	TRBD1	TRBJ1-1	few	CSVDRDRGRSAFF	TGCAGCGTTGACAGAGACAGGGGCAGGTCAGCTTTCTTT
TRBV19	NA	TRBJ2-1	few	CASSLSVGTEQFF	TGTGCCAGTAGTCTAAGTGTGGGGACGGAGCAGTTCTTC
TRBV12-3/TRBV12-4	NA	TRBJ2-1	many	CASSPTRTPAGEQFF	TGTGCCAGCAGCCCGACTAGAACCCCGGCTGGTGAGCAGTTCTTC
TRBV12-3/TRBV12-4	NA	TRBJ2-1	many	CASSLFLAEENEQFF	TGTGCCAGCAGTTTATTTCTAGCAGAAGAGAATGAGCAGTTCTTC
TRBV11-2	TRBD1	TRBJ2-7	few	CASTFLDRAPYEQYF	TGTGCCAGCACCTTCTTGGACAGGGCTCCCTACGAGCAGTACTTC
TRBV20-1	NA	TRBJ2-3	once	CSARPTDSYRDTQYF	TGCAGTGCTAGACCCACGGACAGTTACCGAGATACGCAGTATTTT
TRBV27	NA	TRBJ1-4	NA	CASSLFNEKLFF	TGTGCCAGCAGTTTATTTAATGAAAAACTGTTTTTT